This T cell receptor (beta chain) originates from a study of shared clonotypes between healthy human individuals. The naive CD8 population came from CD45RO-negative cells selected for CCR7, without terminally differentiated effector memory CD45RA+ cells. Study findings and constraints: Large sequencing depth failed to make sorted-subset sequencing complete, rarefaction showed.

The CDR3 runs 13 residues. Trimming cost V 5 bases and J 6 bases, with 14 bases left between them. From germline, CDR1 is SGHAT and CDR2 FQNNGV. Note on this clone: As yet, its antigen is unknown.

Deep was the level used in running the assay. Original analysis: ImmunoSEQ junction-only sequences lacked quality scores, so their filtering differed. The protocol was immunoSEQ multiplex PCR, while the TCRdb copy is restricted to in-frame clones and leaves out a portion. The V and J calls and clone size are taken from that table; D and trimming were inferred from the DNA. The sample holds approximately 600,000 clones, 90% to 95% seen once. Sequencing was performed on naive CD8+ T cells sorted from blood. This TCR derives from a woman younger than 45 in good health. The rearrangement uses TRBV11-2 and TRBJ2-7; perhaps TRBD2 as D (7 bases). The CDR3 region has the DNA TGTGCCAGCAGCATAGGGGGGGAGTTCGAGCAGTACTTC. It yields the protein CASSIGGEFEQYF.